This paragraph reports one T cell receptor beta chain. Its antigen remains unidentified. The sample is drawn from a study of T cells in Graves' hyperthyroidism and ophthalmopathy. The CDR3 length is 18 residues. Germline lookup yields CDR1 SGHVS and CDR2 FQNEAQ. Trimming removed 5 bases from V and 2 bases from J; junction bases left unmatched: 14. Uncontrolled infection, other autoimmune disease, pregnancy or lactation barred patients from enrollment. Diagnostic assessment was based on clinical symptoms, serum thyroxine and TRAb, thyroid ultrasound and orbital computed tomography. Amplification of TCR beta CDR3 regions was performed using RNA transcripts as template. Primed by the HTBI set, a first-round RT-PCR was run on the TCR CDR3. Using its own MiXCR run on the multiplex PCR reads, TCRdb lists one record per CDR3 protein. The sample holds over 700,000 distinct CDR3 sequences, roughly a third seen once.

Study-wide findings and caveats: Among clonotypes expanded in thyroid above 0.001, most were also found in blood. The model's output predicted ophthalmopathy at a median of 6.5 months prior to onset.

The sequence was obtained from a woman in her 40s with Graves' hyperthyroidism. This rearrangement joins TRBV7-8 to TRBJ2-5; 10 bases agree with TRBD2. The specimen was blood. CDR3 nucleotide sequence: TGTGCCAGCAGCCCGACGGGGGGGCCAGCGGGGGGGCAAGAGACCCAGTACTTC. It specifies CASSPTGGPAGGQETQYF. Variable domain in full (rest from reference TRBV7-8 and TRBJ2-5): GAGVSQSPRYKVAKRGQDVALRCDPISGHVSLFWYQQALGQGPEFLTYFQNEAQLDKSGLPSDRFFAERPEGSVSTLKIQRTQQEDSAVYLCASSPTGGPAGGQETQYFGPGTRLLVL.